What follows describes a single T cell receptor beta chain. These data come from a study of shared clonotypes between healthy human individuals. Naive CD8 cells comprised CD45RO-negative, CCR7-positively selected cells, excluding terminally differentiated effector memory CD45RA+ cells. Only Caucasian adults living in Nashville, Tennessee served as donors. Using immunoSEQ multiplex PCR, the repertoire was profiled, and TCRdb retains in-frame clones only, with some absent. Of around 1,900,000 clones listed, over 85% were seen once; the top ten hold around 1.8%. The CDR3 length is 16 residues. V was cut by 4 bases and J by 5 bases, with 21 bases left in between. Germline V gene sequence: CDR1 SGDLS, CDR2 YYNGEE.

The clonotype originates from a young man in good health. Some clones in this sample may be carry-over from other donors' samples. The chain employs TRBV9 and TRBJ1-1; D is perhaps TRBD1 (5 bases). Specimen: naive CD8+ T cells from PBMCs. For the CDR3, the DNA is TGTGCCAGCAGCCATCCCCTCGACAGAGGTGGGACTGAAGCTTTCTTT. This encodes CASSHPLDRGGTEAFF.